These 18 T cell receptor beta chains share one sample of origin, sequenced in a study of CD8 T cells in Susac syndrome. Random-hexamer reverse transcription was applied to 0.5 to 1 ug RNA. One entry per CDR3 protein, called by TCRdb with MiXCR from the immunoSEQ multiplex PCR reads. The profile covers 300,000 to 350,000 distinct CDR3 sequences, with about 91% appearing a single time and about 0.063% taken by the ten largest. Input material: CD4+ T cells from PBMCs. The receptors stem from a human donor with multiple sclerosis.

The chain couples TRBV7-9 to TRBJ2-1, with D hard to call. The germline gives CDR1 SEHNR, CDR2 FQNEAQ (reference sequence). Trimming stripped 0 bases from V and 8 bases from J, with 8 bases between. This CDR3 has 13 amino acids. The DNA of the CDR3 is TGTGCCAGCAGCTTAGCCCGGCGGCATGAGCAGTTCTTC. It codes for CASSLARRHEQFF.

The genes are TRBV30 and TRBJ1-2, with a possible D match to TRBD1 (5 bases). The CDR3 contains 12 residues. The germline V gene has CDR1 GTSNPN and CDR2 SVGIG (reference sequence). Trimming took 2 bases from V and 8 from J, leaving 12 bases between them. The CDR3 DNA reads as TGTGCCTGGAGTCCAGGGCTTAGCGGCTACACCTTC. It encodes CAWSPGLSGYTF.

The rearrangement links TRBV7-2 to TRBJ2-5, with D perhaps TRBD2 (6 bases). The ends were cut back, 2 bases at V and 5 bases at J, with 18 bases in the middle. Germline loops: CDR1 SGHTA, CDR2 FQGNSA. The CDR3 has 16 amino acids. CDR3 sequence: CASSLNRGTNLETQYF. The DNA for the CDR3 is TGTGCCAGCAGCTTAAATCGGGGGACCAACCTGGAGACCCAGTACTTC.

This chain links TRBV29-1 with TRBJ2-3, with D maybe TRBD1 (5 bases). Germline V gene sequence: CDR1 SQVTM, CDR2 ANQGSEA. The CDR3 sequence is 14 residues long. The V and J ends lost 2 bases and 3 bases respectively, with 12 bases between them. The CDR3 spells CSVESQGGTDTQYF. The CDR3 DNA reads TGCAGCGTTGAATCGCAGGGTGGGACAGATACGCAGTATTTT.

This chain uses TRBV12-3 or TRBV12-4 with TRBJ2-5; D may be TRBD2 (6 bases). The ends were cut back, 5 bases at V and 5 bases at J, with 18 bases in the middle. The CDR3 contains 15 residues. CDR3 sequence reads: CASSPGGPYGETQYF. CDR3 sequence (DNA): TGTGCCAGCAGTCCCGGGGGACCCTACGGGGAGACCCAGTACTTC.

The chain employs TRBV7-9 and TRBJ2-1, with 12 bases fitting TRBD2. This CDR3 is 14 amino acids long. The germline CDR1 and CDR2 sequences are SEHNR and FQNEAQ (reference sequence). Trimming cost V 9 bases and J 9 bases; bases outside gene matches: 9. Here the CDR3 DNA reads TGTGCCAGTGAAAACGGACTAGCGGGATCTGAGCAGTTCTTC. Translation gives CASENGLAGSEQFF.

This chain joins TRBV9 and TRBJ2-5, with D hard to call. V lost 0 bases to trimming and J lost 4 bases, with 16 bases between them. This CDR3 has 16 amino acids. The germline V gene encodes CDR1 SGDLS and CDR2 YYNGEE. Written as DNA, the CDR3 is TGTGCCAGCAGCGTAGGGAGTGCGAATTCGCGAGAGACCCAGTACTTC. Its translation is CASSVGSANSRETQYF. The variable domain in full, with the rest retrieved from reference TRBV9 and TRBJ2-5, is DSGVTQTPKHLITATGQRVTLRCSPRSGDLSVYWYQQSLDQGLQFLIQYYNGEERAKGNILERFSAQQFPDLHSELNLSSLELGDSALYFCASSVGSANSRETQYFGPGTRLLVL.

The chain couples TRBV6-2 or TRBV6-3 to TRBJ2-1; 8 nucleotides line up with TRBD1. The V segment lost 2 bases and the J segment 0 bases; nucleotides outside the gene matches: 6. Germline V lookup: CDR1 MNHEY, CDR2 SVGEGT. The CDR3 is 17 amino acids. The DNA for the CDR3 is TGTGCCAGCAGTTACGACAGGGGAGAGATCTCCTACAATGAGCAGTTCTTC. Protein product: CASSYDRGEISYNEQFF.

The genes are TRBV7-8 and TRBJ2-3; 10 bases map to TRBD2. With V trimmed by 1 base and J by 4 bases, 8 bases remained unmatched. Germline V gene sequence: CDR1 SGHVS, CDR2 FQNEAQ. The CDR3 length is 17 residues. Written as DNA, the CDR3 is TGTGCCAGCAGCTTAGGTCGGCTAGCGGGGGCCCCAGATACGCAGTATTTT. This gives the protein CASSLGRLAGAPDTQYF.

The J gene is TRBJ2-3, the V gene TRBV12-5; D ambiguous. V was cut by 3 bases and J by 2 bases, with 15 bases left in between. CDR1 is LGHNT and CDR2 is FRNRAP in the germline V gene. The length of the CDR3 is 16 residues. The CDR3, as DNA: TGTGCTAGTGGTTTCGGAAATAGTTTTCCCACAGATACGCAGTATTTT. Translation: CASGFGNSFPTDTQYF.

The chain uses TRBV6-5 and TRBJ1-2; 9 bases agree with TRBD1. V shed 6 bases and J 8 bases; nucleotides not matched to a gene: 13. CDR3 size: 15 residues. Germline CDR1 is MNHEY and CDR2 is SVGAGI. Here the CDR3 DNA reads TGTGCCAGCAGGGAACGGGACAGGGTCCCCTGGGGCTACACCTTC. Its translation: CASRERDRVPWGYTF.

The chain couples TRBV28 to TRBJ1-2; maybe TRBD1 (5 bases). The V end lost 1 base, the J end lost 3 bases, and 15 bases lay between the germline ends. This CDR3 spans 16 amino acids. Germline CDR1 MDHEN, CDR2 SYDVKM. The CDR3 DNA reads as TGTGCCAGCAGTTTATTCGGGCGAGGAGGGGACTATGGCTACACCTTC. This encodes CASSLFGRGGDYGYTF.

This chain joins TRBV20-1 and TRBJ1-1; D is ambiguous. Germline V gene sequence: CDR1 DFQATT, CDR2 SNEGSKA (reference sequence). V shed 4 bases and J shed 4 bases, with 16 bases lying between them. CDR3 length equals 14 residues. The CDR3 protein is CSAISRASGTEAFF. CDR3 sequence (DNA): TGCAGTGCTATATCGAGGGCCTCGGGCACTGAAGCTTTCTTT.

The chain has TRBV7-2 and TRBJ1-6; D possibly corresponds to TRBD1 (6 bases). V lost 0 bases and J lost 7, with 10 bases in between. Germline assignment: CDR1 SGHTA and CDR2 FQGNSA. The CDR3 length is 15 residues. The CDR3 DNA sequence: TGTGCCAGCAGCTTAGCTACAGGGCGGAATTCACCCCTCCACTTT. Translated, it gives CASSLATGRNSPLHF.

This chain links TRBV20-1 with TRBJ2-3; maybe TRBD1 (5 bases). The CDR3 is 12 amino acids. Germline loops: CDR1 DFQATT, CDR2 SNEGSKA (reference sequence). The V end was cut by 4 bases, the J end by 4 bases, with 9 bases between. In nucleotides, the CDR3 is TGCAGTGCTACCCAGGGCGCAGATACGCAGTATTTT. Translating gives CSATQGADTQYF.

J is TRBJ1-1 and V is TRBV27; 10 bases are shared with TRBD1. The CDR3 sequence is 17 residues long. With 4 bases clipped from V and 5 bases from J, the junction kept 13 bases outside the gene matches. The germline V gene has CDR1 MNHEY and CDR2 SMNVEV (reference sequence). CDR3 bases: TGTGCCAGCAGTTCGATGGGACGGACAGGGGGGAGGACTGAAGCTTTCTTT. Encoded protein: CASSSMGRTGGRTEAFF.

The chain recombines TRBV4-1 with TRBJ1-6, with a possible D match to TRBD1 (5 bases). The V end lost 7 bases, the J end lost 7 bases, and 20 bases lay between the germline ends. Germline V CDR1 and CDR2: MGHRA, YSYEKL. The CDR3 runs to 16 residues. CDR3 in DNA: TGCGCCAGCACCCCAGGGTTGAGGGGAAGAAATTCACCCCTCCACTTT. Its translation: CASTPGLRGRNSPLHF.

The rearrangement links TRBV6-5 to TRBJ2-7; D remains unclear. Deletions cut 4 bases from V and 2 bases from J, with 9 bases between. The CDR3 has 13 amino acids. The germline CDR1 and CDR2 sequences are MNHEY and SVGAGI. CDR3 protein: CASSSAGTYEQYF. For the CDR3, the DNA is TGTGCCAGCAGTTCTGCTGGGACCTACGAGCAGTACTTC.